The next 5 T cell receptor beta chains were all read from a single sample in a study of cytomegalovirus exposure and HLA in healthy donors. A multiplex PCR was run with 60 Vbeta primers and 13 Jbeta primers. Clones were sequenced by immunoSEQ multiplex PCR, and TCRdb holds only the in-frame ones, with some missing. The sample gives under 200,000 clones, approximately 83% of which show up once; roughly 10% is in the top ten. The specimen was PBMCs. These receptors were collected from a man between 18 and 35 years old in good health and CMV-seropositive.

This clone showed up just a few times. The rearrangement links TRBV4-1 to TRBJ1-5; D gene ambiguous. From germline, CDR1 is MGHRA and CDR2 YSYEKL. V lost 1 base to trimming and J lost 4 bases, with 14 bases between them. CDR3 length equals 16 residues. The CDR3 spells CASSQVGRLPNQPQHF. The CDR3 DNA is TGCGCCAGCAGCCAAGTAGGGAGACTTCCAAATCAGCCCCAGCATTTT.

The V and J genes are TRBV19 and TRBJ2-4; unclear D gene. From germline, CDR1 is LNHDA and CDR2 SQIVND (reference sequence). Trimming pared 1 base from V and 0 bases from J, leaving 13 bases between. The CDR3 covers 17 residues. The CDR3 bases are TGTGCCAGTAGTATAGTTGGGCAACCCTTAGCCAAAAACATTCAGTACTTC. Amino acid sequence: CASSIVGQPLAKNIQYF.

The V call is TRBV2, the J call TRBJ1-2; 9 nucleotides line up with TRBD1. The CDR3 totals 14 residues. Germline-derived CDR1 and CDR2 are SNHLY and FYNNEI. The V gene end was trimmed by 6 bases and the J gene end by 2 bases; junction bases not matched to a gene: 4. The CDR3 region has the DNA TGTGCCAGCAGACGACAGGGGGAAAACTATGGCTACACCTTC. It codes for CASRRQGENYGYTF.

This chain uses TRBV7-9 with TRBJ1-3; maybe TRBD1 (6 bases). CDR3 size: 16 residues. Germline V gene data show CDR1 as SEHNR and CDR2 as FQNEAQ (reference sequence). Trimming took 5 bases from V and 1 from J, leaving 15 bases between them. CDR3: CASSPPPGQSGNTIYF. Written as DNA, the CDR3 is TGTGCCAGCAGCCCCCCACCCGGACAGTCTGGAAACACCATATATTTT. The full variable domain, its missing parts supplied by reference TRBV7-9 and TRBJ1-3, is DTGVSQNPRHKITKRGQNVTFRCDPISEHNRLYWYRQTLGQGPEFLTYFQNEAQLEKSRLLSDRFSAERPKGSFSTLEIQRTEQGDSAMYLCASSPPPGQSGNTIYFGEGSWLTVV.

V usage is TRBV7-8 and J usage is TRBJ2-7; D possibly corresponds to TRBD1 (6 bases). Germline assignment: CDR1 SGHVS and CDR2 FQNEAQ. The CDR3 is 14 amino acids. V shed 5 bases and J shed 4 bases, with 15 bases lying between them. The CDR3 loop is CASSPSEQGYEQYF. The CDR3 DNA reads as TGTGCCAGCAGCCCCTCTGAACAGGGTTACGAGCAGTACTTC.